This is a list of T cell receptor beta chains from one sample in a study of T cells in Graves' hyperthyroidism and ophthalmopathy. TCRdb passed the multiplex PCR reads through MiXCR, listing each CDR3 protein once. Counted here are 280,000 or so distinct CDR3 sequences, 12% to 15% occurring once; the ten biggest clones make up roughly 31%. Material: blood. The receptors here all came from a woman between 45 and 60 years old with Graves' hyperthyroidism that later progressed to Graves' ophthalmopathy. CDR3s include the opening cysteine and the closing phenylalanine or tryptophan. D genes are given only for firm matches. Clone sizes are given selectively: once, few, many, or a class where the clone is expanded.

TRBJ2-5	TRBV20-1	many	14	.	CSARSGGGRETQYF	TGCAGTGCTAGATCCGGGGGAGGCCGAGAGACCCAGTACTTC
TRBJ1-1	TRBV5-5	many	15	.	CASSPHVAENTEAFF	TGTGCCAGCAGCCCCCACGTTGCAGAGAACACTGAAGCTTTCTTT
TRBJ2-7	TRBV20-1	.	15	TRBD2	CSARGTSGKSYEQYF	TGCAGTGCTCGCGGGACTAGCGGGAAGAGCTACGAGCAGTACTTC
TRBJ1-5	TRBV19	.	16	TRBD1	CASTERGTGRNQPQHF	TGTGCCAGTACCGAACGAGGGACAGGGCGTAATCAGCCCCAGCATTTT
TRBJ2-7	TRBV5-6	few	14	.	CASSLVSTSYEQYF	TGTGCCAGCAGCTTGGTATCTACTTCCTACGAGCAGTACTTC
TRBJ2-7	TRBV28	many	16	TRBD2	CASSRNLAGGSYEQYF	TGTGCCAGCAGTCGGAACCTAGCGGGAGGATCATACGAGCAGTACTTC
TRBJ2-3	TRBV4-1	.	17	TRBD2	CASSQRSSGSATDTQYF	TGCGCCAGCAGCCAAAGGTCTAGCGGGAGTGCAACAGATACGCAGTATTTT
TRBJ2-2	TRBV30	many	13	.	CAWRSGYTGELFF	TGTGCCTGGCGTTCGGGGTACACCGGGGAGCTGTTTTTT
TRBJ1-2	TRBV28	many	14	.	CASSTPGWGGGYTF	TGTGCCAGCAGTACCCCGGGCTGGGGGGGCGGCTACACCTTC
TRBJ1-5	TRBV2	many	14	TRBD1	CASRDRTGYQPQHF	TGTGCCAGCAGGGACCGGACAGGGTATCAGCCCCAGCATTTT
TRBJ1-5	TRBV6-5	many	15	.	CASSYSTGGGQPQHF	TGTGCCAGCAGTTACTCGACGGGGGGCGGCCAGCCCCAGCATTTT
TRBJ2-1	TRBV9	.	12	.	CASSLEEDEQFF	TGTGCCAGCAGCCTTGAGGAGGATGAGCAGTTCTTC
TRBJ1-1	TRBV6-1	many	15	.	CASSPLRGMNTEAFF	TGTGCCAGCAGTCCCCTGAGGGGGATGAACACTGAAGCTTTCTTT
TRBJ2-5	TRBV6-1	many	12	.	CASSGRVETQYF	TGTGCCAGCAGTGGTAGGGTGGAGACCCAGTACTTC
TRBJ2-1	TRBV13	many	16	TRBD2	CASSPSAGGPVNEQFF	TGTGCCAGCAGTCCCTCAGCGGGAGGACCAGTCAATGAGCAGTTCTTC
TRBJ1-1	TRBV5-1	many	14	.	CASSLGQSGTEAFF	TGCGCCAGCAGCTTGGGACAGTCGGGCACTGAAGCTTTCTTT
TRBJ1-1	TRBV11-3	many	12	TRBD1	CASSDTGGYAFF	TGTGCCAGCAGCGACACAGGGGGCTATGCTTTCTTT
TRBJ1-1	TRBV28	many	15	.	CASSLQGIVNTEAFF	TGTGCCAGCAGTCTACAGGGAATTGTTAACACTGAAGCTTTCTTT
TRBJ2-7	TRBV13	many	16	.	CASSLPSSVTAYEQYF	TGTGCCAGCAGCTTACCCAGCAGCGTCACAGCCTACGAGCAGTACTTC
TRBJ2-7	TRBV4-1	few	15	.	CASSLQTSGSYEQYF	TGCGCCAGCAGCCTCCAAACGTCTGGGTCCTACGAGCAGTACTTC
TRBJ2-1	TRBV28	many	19	.	CASSFFFNLRRLSYNEQFF	TGTGCCAGCAGTTTTTTCTTCAACCTAAGGCGCCTCTCCTACAATGAGCAGTTCTTC
TRBJ2-7	TRBV20-1	.	11	.	CSASPGGEQYF	TGCAGTGCTTCCCCCGGGGGCGAGCAGTACTTC
TRBJ2-2	TRBV7-6	many	12	.	CASSAIPGELFF	TGTGCCAGCAGCGCAATCCCCGGGGAGCTGTTTTTT
TRBJ2-1	TRBV18	many	17	TRBD2	CASSPTGLASSYNEQFF	TGTGCCAGCTCACCAACTGGACTAGCGAGCTCCTACAATGAGCAGTTCTTC
TRBJ2-2	TRBV5-1	many	12	.	CASSLDTGELFF	TGTGCCAGCAGTCTGGACACCGGGGAGCTGTTTTTT
TRBJ2-7	TRBV3-1	many	15	.	CASSQPGRSVYEQYF	TGTGCCAGCAGCCAGCCGGGACGGTCGGTCTACGAGCAGTACTTC
TRBJ1-5	TRBV19	.	18	TRBD1	CVSSRTGGAIKSNQPQHF	TGTGTCAGTAGTCGCACAGGGGGCGCGATAAAAAGCAATCAGCCCCAGCATTTT
TRBJ2-1	TRBV12-5	once	13	.	CASGTFTGNEQFF	TGTGCTAGTGGCACCTTCACAGGTAATGAGCAGTTCTTC
TRBJ1-1	TRBV28	many	15	.	CASTVEGLPNTEAFF	TGTGCCAGCACCGTTGAGGGGCTCCCCAACACTGAAGCTTTCTTT
TRBJ2-2	TRBV30	many	16	.	CAWSGSRRRATGELFF	TGTGCCTGGAGTGGGTCTCGCCGACGCGCCACCGGGGAGCTGTTTTTT
TRBJ2-2	TRBV24-1	many	16	.	CATSDLRQGKTGELFF	TGTGCCACCAGTGATTTGCGTCAGGGGAAGACCGGGGAGCTGTTTTTT
TRBJ2-6	TRBV10-3	many	16	.	CAISESNRPGANVLTF	TGTGCCATCAGTGAGTCCAACAGACCCGGGGCCAACGTCCTGACTTTC
TRBJ2-7	TRBV29-1	many	14	TRBD2	CSVIPGLGGYEQYF	TGCAGCGTCATACCGGGACTAGGGGGCTACGAGCAGTACTTC
TRBJ2-5	TRBV9	few	14	.	CASSVSMTVETQYF	TGTGCCAGCAGCGTATCGATGACAGTAGAGACCCAGTACTTC
TRBJ2-7	TRBV11-1	many	17	.	CASSPLERTGTNYEQYF	TGTGCCAGCAGCCCGCTTGAAAGGACCGGGACAAACTACGAGCAGTACTTC
TRBJ2-5	TRBV28	many	13	.	CASSYPGQETQYF	TGTGCCAGCAGTTACCCCGGGCAAGAGACCCAGTACTTC
TRBJ2-5	TRBV7-9	many	15	.	CASSSYSPGAETQYF	TGTGCCAGCAGCTCCTACTCCCCGGGGGCTGAGACCCAGTACTTC
TRBJ2-1	TRBV4-1	.	16	TRBD2	CASSRGLAATDNEQFF	TGCGCCAGCAGCCGAGGACTAGCGGCGACTGACAATGAGCAGTTCTTC
TRBJ2-5	TRBV5-1	many	19	TRBD2	CASSSPLLLAGGIQETQYF	TGCGCCAGCAGCTCGCCGTTACTTCTAGCGGGAGGGATCCAAGAGACCCAGTACTTC
TRBJ1-4	TRBV6-5	few	14	.	CASSYGGRDEKLFF	TGTGCCAGCAGTTACGGTGGGAGGGATGAAAAACTGTTTTTT
TRBJ1-5	TRBV28	many	13	.	CASQTGGSQPQHF	TGTGCCAGCCAGACGGGGGGTAGTCAGCCCCAGCATTTT
TRBJ1-1	TRBV20-1	many	14	TRBD1	CSARVGQGLTEAFF	TGCAGTGCTAGAGTGGGACAGGGCCTCACTGAAGCTTTCTTT
TRBJ2-7	TRBV28	many	13	.	CASTGRDQYEQYF	TGTGCCAGCACGGGTCGGGACCAATACGAGCAGTACTTC
TRBJ2-5	TRBV6-4	few	14	.	CASSDSQTQETQYF	TGTGCCAGCAGTGACAGTCAGACCCAAGAGACCCAGTACTTC
TRBJ1-2	TRBV30	few	12	.	CAWSFRSGGYTF	TGTGCCTGGAGTTTTAGATCTGGGGGCTACACCTTC
TRBJ1-4	TRBV7-9	many	17	TRBD1	CASSGIEGAPTNEKLFF	TGTGCCAGCAGCGGTATTGAGGGGGCACCAACTAATGAAAAACTGTTTTTT
TRBJ1-3	TRBV6-1	few	18	.	CASSAQLFGRYSGNTIYF	TGTGCCAGCAGTGCTCAGCTCTTTGGCAGATACTCTGGAAACACCATATATTTT
TRBJ1-5	TRBV20-1	.	15	.	CSARDPARVAQPQHF	TGCAGTGCTAGAGATCCGGCCAGGGTTGCTCAGCCCCAGCATTTT
TRBJ2-3	TRBV11-2	many	13	.	CASSLDPRDTQYF	TGTGCCAGCAGCTTAGATCCTCGAGATACGCAGTATTTT
TRBJ2-7	TRBV28	many	13	.	CASSFTRTYEQYF	TGTGCCAGCAGTTTTACCAGGACCTACGAGCAGTACTTC
TRBJ2-7	TRBV20-1	.	14	.	CSASAGALGYEQYF	TGCAGTGCTAGTGCCGGGGCCCTTGGCTACGAGCAGTACTTC
TRBJ2-6	TRBV27	.	15	.	CASSFWGTGANVLTF	TGTGCCAGCAGTTTTTGGGGGACTGGGGCCAACGTCCTGACTTTC
TRBJ2-7	TRBV3-1	many	15	.	CASSQDRRSSYEQYF	TGTGCCAGCAGCCAAGATCGGCGGAGCTCCTACGAGCAGTACTTC
TRBJ2-7	TRBV7-9	.	16	.	CASSSRPWTVGYEQYF	TGTGCCAGCAGCTCCCGACCCTGGACAGTCGGCTACGAGCAGTACTTC
TRBJ2-4	TRBV12-3/TRBV12-4	many	14	.	CATLRGTEKNIQYF	TGTGCCACCCTACGGGGGACAGAAAAAAACATTCAGTACTTC
TRBJ1-4	TRBV2	.	16	.	CARSLGGSSTNEKLFF	TGTGCCAGAAGCTTAGGGGGAAGCTCAACTAATGAAAAACTGTTTTTT